Below are 31 T cell receptor beta chains sequenced from a single sample in a study of cytomegalovirus exposure and HLA in healthy donors. It was with 60 Vbeta and 13 Jbeta primers that the PCR ran. Only in-frame clones appear in the TCRdb table, and some are missing; sequencing was by immunoSEQ multiplex PCR. The table includes about 130,000 clones, approximately 70% detected once. The sequencing input was PBMCs. All receptors come from a human donor in good health.

The rearrangement joins TRBV6-5 to TRBJ2-3; 8 nucleotides agree with TRBD2. The V and J ends lost 5 bases and 3 bases, in that order; junction bases with no gene match: 7. There are 15 residues in the CDR3. The germline CDR1 and CDR2 sequences are MNHEY and SVGAGI. The CDR3 DNA reads TGTGCCAGCAGTAGAGCGGGAGAAGATACAGATACGCAGTATTTT. Its translation: CASSRAGEDTDTQYF.

J is TRBJ2-3 and V is TRBV29-1; D is perhaps TRBD2 (6 bases). This CDR3 spans 13 amino acids. From germline, CDR1 is SQVTM and CDR2 ANQGSEA. The CDR3 protein is CSGTFGDTDTQYF. CDR3 DNA: TGCAGTGGGACTTTTGGGGACACAGATACGCAGTATTTT.

The CDR3 DNA reads as TGTGCCAGCACCGCACTAGCGGGCACCTACAATGAGCAGTTCTTC. Its translation: CASTALAGTYNEQFF. The V and J genes are TRBV2 and TRBJ2-1; 9 nucleotides align to TRBD2. V lost 7 bases and J lost 2; bases outside the gene matches: 6. Germline CDR1 SNHLY, CDR2 FYNNEI. The CDR3 consists of 15 residues.

The V call is TRBV11-3, the J call TRBJ2-1; 10 bases line up with TRBD2. Germline values: CDR1 SGHNT, CDR2 YENEEA. The V segment lost 0 bases and the J segment 9 bases; nucleotides outside the gene matches: 11. The CDR3 covers 17 residues. The CDR3 here is CASSLDPGSGRWSEQFF. The CDR3 region has the DNA TGTGCCAGCAGCTTAGATCCAGGTAGCGGGAGGTGGAGTGAGCAGTTCTTC. The whole variable domain, filled in from reference TRBV11-3 and TRBJ2-1, reads EAGVVQSPRYKIIEKKQPVAFWCNPISGHNTLYWYLQNLGQGPELLIRYENEEAVDDSQLPKDRFSAERLKGVDSTLKIQPAELGDSAVYLCASSLDPGSGRWSEQFFGPGTRLTVL.

The CDR3 DNA reads TGTGCCAGCAGTTCGACAGCCTTGATTTACAATGAGCAGTTCTTC. Translation: CASSSTALIYNEQFF. The chain links TRBV28 to TRBJ2-1; weak D call: TRBD1 (5 bases). V lost 4 bases, J lost 4 bases, and 14 bases lay in between. Germline CDR1 MDHEN, CDR2 SYDVKM. The CDR3 extends over 15 amino acids. Variable domain in full (rest from reference TRBV28 and TRBJ2-1): DVKVTQSSRYLVKRTGEKVFLECVQDMDHENMFWYRQDPGLGLRLIYFSYDVKMKEKGDIPEGYSVSREKKERFSLILESASTNQTSMYLCASSSTALIYNEQFFGPGTRLTVL.

V is TRBV7-9 and J is TRBJ2-3, with no clear D. The CDR3 has 12 residues. V was cut by 4 bases and J by 9 bases, with 11 bases left in between. Germline assignment: CDR1 SEHNR and CDR2 FQNEAQ (reference sequence). This CDR3 is CASSSAALTQYF. The CDR3 bases are TGTGCCAGCAGCTCGGCGGCTTTAACGCAGTATTTT.

V and J are TRBV12-5 and TRBJ2-1, with 10 bases that match TRBD2. Trimming cost V 6 bases and J 2 bases; bases outside gene matches: 19. Looked up from germline, CDR1 is LGHNT and CDR2 is FRNRAP. This CDR3 spans 20 amino acids. For the CDR3, the DNA is TGTGCTAGTGGCCTAAGCATGGACAGTCCAGGACTAGCGGCCTACAATGAGCAGTTCTTC. Protein: CASGLSMDSPGLAAYNEQFF. Supplemented by reference TRBV12-5 and TRBJ2-1, the full variable domain reads DARVTQTPRHKVTEMGQEVTMRCQPILGHNTVFWYRQTMMQGLELLAYFRNRAPLDDSGMPKDRFSAEMPDATLATLKIQPSEPRDSAVYFCASGLSMDSPGLAAYNEQFFGPGTRLTVL.

Written as DNA, the CDR3 is TGTGCCAGCACCGACCTACTAGCGGGAGGGCCTAGGTCAGATACGCAGTATTTT. Translation: CASTDLLAGGPRSDTQYF. V is TRBV9 and J is TRBJ2-3, with 13 bases lining up with TRBD2. This CDR3 comprises 18 residues. Germline V CDR1 and CDR2: SGDLS, YYNGEE. J lost 4 bases, V lost 6 bases, and 14 bases had no gene match.

V and J are TRBV6-5 and TRBJ2-7; no firm D call. Deletions cut 6 bases from V and 2 bases from J, with 8 bases between. Germline loops: CDR1 MNHEY, CDR2 SVGAGI. The CDR3 loop spans 12 amino acids. The CDR3 is CASSGYTYEQYF. CDR3 DNA: TGTGCCAGCAGCGGGTACACCTACGAGCAGTACTTC.

This sequence joins TRBV2 and TRBJ1-2; D gene uncertain. The germline gives CDR1 SNHLY, CDR2 FYNNEI. The CDR3 length is 13 residues. Trimming removed 4 bases at V and 2 bases at J, with 8 bases between. In DNA, the CDR3 is TGTGCCAGCAGTGTGGTGCTAAACTATGGCTACACCTTC. Protein product: CASSVVLNYGYTF.

The chain links TRBV5-5 to TRBJ2-2; a weak D match, TRBD1 (6 bases). The CDR3 is 15 residues long. V lost 1 base and J lost 1, with 8 bases in between. CDR1 is SGHKS and CDR2 is YYEKEE in the germline V gene (reference sequence). CDR3 DNA: TGTGCCAGCAGCTTGACGGGACAGAACACCGGGGAGCTGTTTTTT. It translates to CASSLTGQNTGELFF.

Notes on this clone: Other nucleotide sequences in the sample specify the same CDR3. The chain employs TRBV9 and TRBJ2-3; TRBD2 matches 7 bases. V was clipped by 2 bases and J by 2 bases; unmatched bases: 2. The CDR3 extends over 14 amino acids. Germline CDR1 SGDLS, CDR2 YYNGEE. This chain's CDR3 is CASSVSGYTDTQYF. The CDR3 nucleotides are TGTGCCAGCAGCGTTAGCGGGTACACAGATACGCAGTATTTT.

J is TRBJ2-7 and V is TRBV4-1; 10 positions agree with TRBD2. The J segment lost 2 bases and the V segment lost 1 base, leaving 2 bases of the junction unmatched. Germline V gene data show CDR1 as MGHRA and CDR2 as YSYEKL. The CDR3 spans 15 residues. CDR3 amino acids: CASSQALAGTYEQYF. CDR3 bases: TGCGCCAGCAGCCAAGCACTAGCGGGGACCTACGAGCAGTACTTC.

The rearrangement joins TRBV19 to TRBJ1-6; D is perhaps TRBD1 (5 bases). The V gene lost 3 bases and the J gene lost 4 bases, with 7 bases spanning the gap. CDR1 and CDR2 (germline): LNHDA, SQIVND (reference sequence). This CDR3 region has 14 residues. The CDR3 is CASSMGPYNSPLHF. The CDR3 bases are TGTGCCAGTAGTATGGGGCCATATAATTCACCCCTCCACTTT.

The chain carries TRBV2 and TRBJ1-3, with 7 bases identical to TRBD1. The V gene end was trimmed by 4 bases and the J gene end by 0 bases; junction bases not matched to a gene: 3. Germline CDR1 reads SNHLY; CDR2 reads FYNNEI. There are 15 residues in the CDR3. CDR3 bases: TGTGCCAGCAGTGGTGGGACAGACTCTGGAAACACCATATATTTT. This translates into CASSGGTDSGNTIYF.

This sequence joins TRBV6-1 and TRBJ2-2; 9 nucleotides align to TRBD2. The CDR3 sequence is 14 residues long. V lost 5 bases, J lost 5 bases, and 3 bases stayed unmatched. Germline V CDR1 and CDR2: MNHNS, SASEGT. CDR3 DNA sequence: TGTGCCAGCAGTTGGCGGGAGGGGACCGGGGAGCTGTTTTTT. This gives the protein CASSWREGTGELFF.

In its sample, this clone was seen a few times. This chain joins TRBV15 and TRBJ2-6; perhaps TRBD2 as D (5 bases). V lost 0 bases and J lost 2, with 5 bases in between. CDR1 and CDR2 (germline): LNHNV, YYDKDF (reference sequence). The CDR3 consists of 15 residues. The CDR3 region has the DNA TGTGCCACCAGCAGAGAACTAGCTGGGGCCAACGTCCTGACTTTC. Its translation: CATSRELAGANVLTF.

This chain connects TRBV9 to TRBJ2-5, with 8 bases fitting TRBD1. CDR3 length: 16 amino acids. Germline V lookup: CDR1 SGDLS, CDR2 YYNGEE. J gave up 5 bases and V 1 base, and 10 bases lay outside the gene matches. This CDR3 is CASSVNVAGGVETQYF. Here the CDR3 DNA reads TGTGCCAGCAGCGTAAATGTGGCAGGGGGCGTGGAGACCCAGTACTTC. Together with reference TRBV9 and TRBJ2-5, the CDR3 gives the full variable domain: DSGVTQTPKHLITATGQRVTLRCSPRSGDLSVYWYQQSLDQGLQFLIQYYNGEERAKGNILERFSAQQFPDLHSELNLSSLELGDSALYFCASSVNVAGGVETQYFGPGTRLLVL.

This clone was counted once. The V call is TRBV29-1, the J call TRBJ2-7, with 10 bases lining up with TRBD2. V lost 4 bases and J lost 2; bases outside the gene matches: 2. The CDR3 is made up of 13 amino acids. Germline V gives CDR1 SQVTM, CDR2 ANQGSEA. CDR3 DNA sequence: TGCAGCGTTGTTCTAGCGGGAGCCTACGAGCAGTACTTC. This translates into CSVVLAGAYEQYF.

The gene calls are TRBV5-1 and TRBJ1-3; 7 nucleotides match TRBD1. The V gene end was trimmed by 4 bases and the J gene end by 1 base; junction bases not matched to a gene: 8. The CDR3 length is 16 residues. Germline CDR1 is SGHRS and CDR2 is YFSETQ. The CDR3 is CASSKQGLGSGNTIYF. The DNA for the CDR3 is TGCGCCAGCAGCAAACAGGGGTTGGGGTCTGGAAACACCATATATTTT. Combining the CDR3 with reference TRBV5-1 and TRBJ1-3 gives the whole variable domain KAGVTQTPRYLIKTRGQQVTLSCSPISGHRSVSWYQQTPGQGLQFLFEYFSETQRNKGNFPGRFSGRQFSNSRSEMNVSTLELGDSALYLCASSKQGLGSGNTIYFGEGSWLTVV.

This clone was seen a few times. The genes are TRBV4-1 and TRBJ1-1, with D possibly matching TRBD1 (6 bases). V shed 4 bases and J shed 4 bases, with 25 bases lying between them. Germline-derived CDR1 and CDR2 are MGHRA and YSYEKL. The CDR3 runs to 18 residues. The chain's CDR3 is CASSPRLGGRDVGTEAFF. The CDR3 nucleotides read TGCGCCAGCAGCCCCCGTCTTGGGGGCCGCGATGTCGGCACTGAAGCTTTCTTT.

This clone turned up a few times. The chain links TRBV10-3 to TRBJ2-2; tentative D call: TRBD2 (6 bases). This CDR3 is 18 amino acids long. Looked up from germline, CDR1 is ENHRY and CDR2 is SYGVKD. Trimming cost V 0 bases and J 2 bases, with 16 bases left between them. CDR3 coding DNA: TGTGCCATCAGTGAGTCGCCCCCGGGACTCTCTAACACCGGGGAGCTGTTTTTT. Its translation is CAISESPPGLSNTGELFF.

V gene TRBV6-5 combines with J gene TRBJ1-5, with TRBD1 identical over 11 bases. The CDR3 spans 15 residues. Germline V gives CDR1 MNHEY, CDR2 SVGAGI. V lost 2 bases, J lost 7 bases, and 4 bases stayed unmatched. Here the CDR3 reads CASSYGTGGDQPQHF. Here the CDR3 DNA reads TGTGCCAGCAGTTACGGGACAGGGGGAGACCAGCCCCAGCATTTT.

This chain uses TRBV5-4 with TRBJ2-7; 11 nucleotides match TRBD2. The J segment lost 5 bases and the V segment lost 4 bases, leaving 8 bases of the junction unmatched. This CDR3 is 15 amino acids long. Germline loops: CDR1 SGHNT, CDR2 YYREEE (reference sequence). The CDR3 loop reads CASSLIAGGLNEQYF. The CDR3 DNA follows: TGTGCCAGCAGCCTAATAGCGGGAGGGCTGAACGAGCAGTACTTC.

The rearrangement links TRBV7-8 to TRBJ2-7; 8 bases align to TRBD2. The CDR3 runs 20 residues. The V gene's germline CDR1 is SGHVS and CDR2 FQNEAQ. V shed 1 base and J 3 bases; nucleotides not matched to a gene: 20. The CDR3: CASSLVDVGRADLVGYEQYF. CDR3 bases: TGTGCCAGCAGCTTAGTCGATGTCGGGAGGGCCGACCTAGTAGGCTACGAGCAGTACTTC.

The chain links TRBV5-4 to TRBJ2-3; 8 bases agree with TRBD2. Germline V CDR1 and CDR2: SGHNT, YYREEE (reference sequence). CDR3 length: 15 amino acids. V shed 3 bases, J shed 0 bases, and the junction held 3 bases outside the gene matches. The CDR3 sequence is CASSSIAGSTDTQYF. For the CDR3, the DNA is TGTGCCAGCAGCTCCATAGCGGGAAGCACAGATACGCAGTATTTT.

The chain employs TRBV5-1 and TRBJ2-5; 7 bases align to TRBD1. The end of the DNA aligns better with TRBJ2-7, so the J call may be wrong. CDR1 is SGHRS and CDR2 is YFSETQ in the germline V gene. The CDR3 is 15 amino acids. The DNA of the CDR3 is TGCGCCAGCAGCACCGGACAGGATTTATCCTACGAGCAGTACTTC. It specifies CASSTGQDLSYEQYF.

V is TRBV28 and J is TRBJ2-5; D is ambiguous. The J call may be wrong; the DNA end is better matched by TRBJ2-7. CDR3 length: 15 amino acids. Germline CDR1 reads MDHEN; CDR2 reads SYDVKM. CDR3 bases: TGTGCCAGCAGTTTGGGCAGAAAGAGCTCCTACGAGCAGTACTTC. Its protein product is CASSLGRKSSYEQYF.

CDR3 sequence: CASSDPRGGYAYEQYF. As DNA, the CDR3 is TGTGCCAGCAGTGACCCCCGCGGGGGCTATGCGTACGAGCAGTACTTC. This rearrangement joins TRBV27 to TRBJ2-7; weak D call: TRBD2 (7 bases). Germline CDR1 reads MNHEY; CDR2 reads SMNVEV (reference sequence). V shed 5 bases and J shed 4 bases, with 21 bases lying between them. This CDR3 is 16 amino acids long.

This clone was seen more than once but under ten times. The rearrangement uses TRBV7-2 and TRBJ2-7; 12 positions agree with TRBD2. The CDR3 spans 16 residues. Per the germline V gene, CDR1 is SGHTA and CDR2 is FQGNSA. The V and J ends lost 5 bases and 4 bases, in that order; junction bases with no gene match: 9. The CDR3 is CASSTRSSGRAYEQYF. CDR3 sequence (DNA): TGTGCCAGCAGCACACGATCTAGCGGGAGGGCTTACGAGCAGTACTTC.

The gene calls are TRBV11-3 and TRBJ2-3; D is undetermined. Germline V gene data show CDR1 as SGHNT and CDR2 as YENEEA. Deletions cut 0 bases from V and 4 bases from J, with 11 bases between. This CDR3 has 15 residues. CDR3 protein: CASSLDRNLADTQYF. CDR3 coding DNA: TGTGCCAGCAGCTTAGACAGGAACCTCGCAGATACGCAGTATTTT.